Shown below are 18 T cell receptor beta chains from a single sample sequenced in a study of siplizumab effects on memory and regulatory T cells. Sequenced by immunoSEQ multiplex PCR; TCRdb stores in-frame clones only, minus some. Of fewer than 85,000 clones in the sample, around 90% were seen once. Material: Tregs sorted from blood. The receptors shown here come from a human donor in good health.

The chain carries TRBV4-1 and TRBJ1-5; the D is unclear. Germline CDR1 and CDR2: MGHRA and YSYEKL. This CDR3 contains 17 residues. Trimming took off 0 bases at V and 0 bases at J, with 12 bases between the two ends. The CDR3 is CASSQDRRFHSNQPQHF. The CDR3 region has the DNA TGCGCCAGCAGCCAAGATAGGCGGTTCCATAGCAATCAGCCCCAGCATTTT.

The rearrangement uses TRBV29-1 and TRBJ1-4; maybe TRBD1 (6 bases). The CDR3 covers 13 residues. Per the germline V gene, CDR1 is SQVTM and CDR2 is ANQGSEA. V was cut by 4 bases and J by 6 bases, with 12 bases left in between. The CDR3 loop is CSVGMGADEKLFF. As DNA, the CDR3 is TGCAGCGTTGGAATGGGGGCCGATGAAAAACTGTTTTTT.

V usage is TRBV5-1 and J usage is TRBJ2-5, with D tentatively TRBD1 or TRBD2 (6 bases each). The CDR3 is 15 amino acids. Germline assignment: CDR1 SGHRS and CDR2 YFSETQ. V lost 2 bases to trimming and J lost 5 bases, with 16 bases between them. The CDR3 bases are TGCGCCAGCAGCTTCGGCGAGGGGGGTCGGGAGACCCAGTACTTC. Its protein product is CASSFGEGGRETQYF.

The chain links TRBV7-3 to TRBJ2-7; perhaps TRBD1 as D (5 bases). The CDR3 loop spans 14 amino acids. CDR1 SGHTA and CDR2 FQGTGA come from the germline V gene. V was shortened by 2 bases and J by 6 bases, with 14 bases between the two germline ends. The CDR3 sequence is CASSLLDRNGEQYF. The DNA for the CDR3 is TGTGCCAGCAGCTTACTAGACAGAAACGGCGAGCAGTACTTC. The variable domain in full, completed from reference TRBV7-3 and TRBJ2-7, reads GAGVSQTPSNKVTEKGKYVELRCDPISGHTALYWYRQSLGQGPEFLIYFQGTGAADDSGLPNDRFFAVRPEGSVSTLKIQRTERGDSAVYLCASSLLDRNGEQYFGPGTRLTVT.

The gene calls are TRBV7-2 and TRBJ2-3; D is unclear. The germline CDR1 and CDR2 sequences are SGHTA and FQGNSA. The CDR3 runs 12 residues. V lost 0 bases and J 11 bases, leaving 9 bases between the germline ends. The CDR3 sequence is CASSLASWRQYF. DNA of the CDR3: TGTGCCAGCAGCTTAGCGTCCTGGAGGCAGTATTTT.

Details on this clone: A read error may produce the germline difference seen at one junction end. The chain has TRBV18 and TRBJ1-2, with TRBD1 matching 8 bases. Looked up from germline, CDR1 is KGHSH and CDR2 is LQKENI. This CDR3 region has 13 residues. In DNA, the CDR3 is TGTGCCAGCTCACCAGGGACAGGTTACCACGGTGACTTC. Translated: CASSPGTGYHGDF.

The chain is built from TRBV15 and TRBJ1-3; D unresolved. Trimming pared 1 base from V and 4 bases from J, leaving 8 bases between. Per the germline V gene, CDR1 is LNHNV and CDR2 is YYDKDF (reference sequence). CDR3 size: 14 residues. The CDR3 region has the DNA TGTGCCACCAGCAGAGGACCTGAGGGAAACACCATATATTTT. It is translated as CATSRGPEGNTIYF.

The chain uses TRBV5-1 and TRBJ2-7, with unresolved D. This CDR3 comprises 13 residues. Germline CDR1 reads SGHRS; CDR2 reads YFSETQ. Deletions cut 4 bases from V and 4 bases from J, with 12 bases between. CDR3 DNA: TGCGCCAGCAGCGATGGTGGCAGATACGAGCAGTACTTC. Encoded protein: CASSDGGRYEQYF.

The rearrangement joins TRBV29-1 to TRBJ2-1; D uncertain. This CDR3 comprises 13 residues. Germline loops: CDR1 SQVTM, CDR2 ANQGSEA. Trimming removed 6 bases at V and 5 bases at J, with 14 bases between. The CDR3 loop reads CSVSPTDHNEQFF. The CDR3 region has the DNA TGCAGCGTGAGCCCTACCGACCACAATGAGCAGTTCTTC.

This chain connects TRBV25-1 to TRBJ1-2; D not certain. Germline assignment: CDR1 MGHDK and CDR2 SYGVNS. This CDR3 comprises 14 residues. Trimming removed 4 bases at V and 0 bases at J, with 9 bases between. The CDR3 is CASSGGVTNYGYTF. As DNA, the CDR3 is TGTGCCAGCAGTGGCGGGGTTACTAACTATGGCTACACCTTC.

The CDR3 loop reads CASSPGGVGYGYTF. The CDR3 nucleotides are TGTGCCAGTAGTCCCGGGGGGGTGGGCTATGGCTACACCTTC. This rearrangement joins TRBV19 to TRBJ1-2, with D possibly matching TRBD1 (5 bases). The CDR3 is 14 residues long. Trimming took 5 bases from V and 4 from J, leaving 14 bases between them. Germline CDR1 is LNHDA and CDR2 is SQIVND (reference sequence). Full variable domain (outside the CDR3, taken from reference TRBV19 and TRBJ1-2): DGGITQSPKYLFRKEGQNVTLSCEQNLNHDAMYWYRQDPGQGLRLIYYSQIVNDFQKGDIAEGYSVSREKKESFPLTVTSAQKNPTAFYLCASSPGGVGYGYTFGSGTRLTVV.

The gene calls are TRBV27 and TRBJ1-1; 9 positions match TRBD1. Germline CDR1 reads MNHEY; CDR2 reads SMNVEV (reference sequence). The CDR3 is made up of 16 amino acids. Germline trimming cut 8 bases from V and 1 base from J; bases unmatched to any gene: 11. The CDR3 protein is CASGPDRGGKNTEAFF. As DNA, the CDR3 is TGTGCCAGCGGGCCTGACAGGGGGGGGAAGAACACTGAAGCTTTCTTT.

J is TRBJ1-1 and V is TRBV4-1; 7 bases align to TRBD1. Germline V gene data show CDR1 as MGHRA and CDR2 as YSYEKL. This CDR3 contains 19 residues. The V segment lost 0 bases and the J segment 1 base; nucleotides outside the gene matches: 14. The CDR3 sequence: CASSQDITGARRWNTEAFF. The CDR3 DNA sequence: TGCGCCAGCAGCCAAGATATAACAGGGGCTCGTCGGTGGAACACTGAAGCTTTCTTT.

The genes are TRBV21-1 and TRBJ2-2; the table assigns TRBD2, which was not confirmed against the DNA. TRBV21-1 is a recognized pseudogene. The CDR3 runs 14 residues. CDR3 loop: CASSRRRGPGELFF. In nucleotides, the CDR3 is TGTGCCAGCAGCAGGAGGAGAGGGCCCGGGGAGCTGTTTTTT.

The chain uses TRBV2 and TRBJ2-7; D is possibly TRBD1 (6 bases). The germline V gene encodes CDR1 SNHLY and CDR2 FYNNEI. Trimming pared 4 bases from V and 2 bases from J, leaving 18 bases between. This CDR3 has 16 amino acids. CDR3 region: CASSATGPITAYEQYF. DNA for the CDR3: TGTGCCAGCAGTGCTACAGGGCCTATTACTGCCTACGAGCAGTACTTC.

The chain is built from TRBV7-9 and TRBJ2-1; TRBD2 aligns across 13 bases. The length of the CDR3 is 16 residues. CDR1 and CDR2 from the germline V gene are SEHNR and FQNEAQ (reference sequence). Unmatched junction bases numbered 2, after V lost 2 bases and J lost 4 bases. The CDR3 nucleotides read TGTGCCAGCAGCTTATGGACTAGCGGGGGATACAATGAGCAGTTCTTC. Encoded protein: CASSLWTSGGYNEQFF.

This CDR3 reads CASSWRGVETDTQYF. The CDR3 bases are TGTGCCAGCAGTTGGCGGGGGGTTGAAACAGATACGCAGTATTTT. The chain is built from TRBV6-5 and TRBJ2-3; TRBD2 matches at 8 bases. With V trimmed by 4 bases and J by 3 bases, 6 bases remained unmatched. CDR1 and CDR2 from the germline V gene are MNHEY and SVGAGI. The CDR3 runs 15 residues.

V and J are TRBV19 and TRBJ1-1; 8 bases are a match to TRBD1. Trimming at V came to 5 bases and at J to 0 bases, leaving 11 bases not matched to a gene. Germline V gene sequence: CDR1 LNHDA, CDR2 SQIVND (reference sequence). CDR3 length: 17 residues. CDR3: CASSFVRGLRMNTEAFF. CDR3 nucleotide sequence: TGTGCCAGTAGTTTTGTCAGGGGGCTTAGGATGAACACTGAAGCTTTCTTT.